This TCR beta chain originates from a study of cytomegalovirus exposure and HLA in healthy donors. Looking at the study overall: Sequencing of approximately 190 million T cells in an earlier analysis found roughly 120 million unique TCR beta sequences.

Use of 60 Vbeta and 13 Jbeta primers characterized the PCR. TCRdb's table, derived via immunoSEQ multiplex PCR, lists solely in-frame clones and lacks some. Of about 190,000 clones in the sample, approximately 75% were seen once. This clone was found a few times. This receptor was identified in a man aged 25-45 years in good health and CMV-seropositive. Material for sequencing was PBMCs.

CDR3 DNA sequence: TGTGCCAGCAGCCGACAGGGGGCCTTGAACACTGAAGCTTTCTTT. Its protein product is CASSRQGALNTEAFF. The gene calls are TRBV14 and TRBJ1-1; 10 bases are a match to TRBD1. Losses at the gene ends were 4 bases for V and 0 bases for J; bases not matched to a gene: 2. The CDR3 totals 15 residues. In germline, CDR1 is SGHDN, CDR2 FVKESK. The whole variable domain, filled in from reference TRBV14 and TRBJ1-1, reads EAGVTQFPSHSVIEKGQTVTLRCDPISGHDNLYWYRRVMGKEIKFLLHFVKESKQDESGMPNNRFLAERTGGTYSTLKVQPAELEDSGVYFCASSRQGALNTEAFFGQGTRLTVV.